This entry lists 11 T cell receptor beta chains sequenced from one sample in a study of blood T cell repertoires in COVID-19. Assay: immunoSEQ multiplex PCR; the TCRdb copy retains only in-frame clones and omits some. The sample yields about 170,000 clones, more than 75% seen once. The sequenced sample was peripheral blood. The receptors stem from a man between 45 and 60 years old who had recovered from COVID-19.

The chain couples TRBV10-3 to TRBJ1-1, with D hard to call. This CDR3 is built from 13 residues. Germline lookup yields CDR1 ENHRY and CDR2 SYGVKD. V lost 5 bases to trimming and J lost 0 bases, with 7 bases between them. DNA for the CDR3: TGTGCCATCAGTATCCTCCTGAACACTGAAGCTTTCTTT. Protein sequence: CAISILLNTEAFF.

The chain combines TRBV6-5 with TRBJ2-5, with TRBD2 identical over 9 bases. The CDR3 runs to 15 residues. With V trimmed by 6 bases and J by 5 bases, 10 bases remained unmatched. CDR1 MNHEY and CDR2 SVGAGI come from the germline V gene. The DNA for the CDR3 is TGTGCCAGCAGCGACGGGAGACTAGCGGCGGAGACCCAGTACTTC. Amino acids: CASSDGRLAAETQYF.

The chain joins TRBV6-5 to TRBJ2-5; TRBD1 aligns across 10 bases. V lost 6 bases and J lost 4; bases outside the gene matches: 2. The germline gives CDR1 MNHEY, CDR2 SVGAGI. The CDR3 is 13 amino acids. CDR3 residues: CASRTGGGETQYF. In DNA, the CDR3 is TGTGCCAGCAGGACAGGGGGCGGAGAGACCCAGTACTTC.

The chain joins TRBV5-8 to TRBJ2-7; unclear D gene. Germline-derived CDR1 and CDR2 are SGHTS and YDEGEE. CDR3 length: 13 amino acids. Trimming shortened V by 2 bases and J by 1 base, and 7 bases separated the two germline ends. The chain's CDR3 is CASSLTGSYEQYF. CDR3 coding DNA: TGTGCCAGCAGCTTAACCGGGTCCTACGAGCAGTACTTC.

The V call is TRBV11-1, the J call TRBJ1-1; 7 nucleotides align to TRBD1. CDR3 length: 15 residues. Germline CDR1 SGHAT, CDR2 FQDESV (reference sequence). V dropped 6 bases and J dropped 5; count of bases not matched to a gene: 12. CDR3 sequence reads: CASSLLTGTNTEAFF. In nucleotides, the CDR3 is TGTGCCAGCAGTTTGCTGACAGGGACGAATACTGAAGCTTTCTTT.

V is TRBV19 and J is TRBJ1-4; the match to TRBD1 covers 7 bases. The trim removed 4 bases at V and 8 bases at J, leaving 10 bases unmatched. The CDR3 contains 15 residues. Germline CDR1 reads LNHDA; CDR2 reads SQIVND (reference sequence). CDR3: CASSSLPQGTEKLFF. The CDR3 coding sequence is TGTGCCAGTAGTAGCCTCCCACAGGGGACGGAAAAACTGTTTTTT.

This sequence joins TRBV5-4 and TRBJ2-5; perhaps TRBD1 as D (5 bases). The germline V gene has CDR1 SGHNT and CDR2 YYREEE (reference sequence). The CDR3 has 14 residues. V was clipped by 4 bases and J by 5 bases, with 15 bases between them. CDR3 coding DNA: TGTGCCAGCAGCAAGAAGGTGGGGCTGGAGACCCAGTACTTC. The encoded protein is CASSKKVGLETQYF.

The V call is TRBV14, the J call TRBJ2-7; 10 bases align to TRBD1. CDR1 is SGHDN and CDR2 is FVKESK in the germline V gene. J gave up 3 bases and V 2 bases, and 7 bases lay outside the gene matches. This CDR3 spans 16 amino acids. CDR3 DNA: TGTGCCAGCAGCCAACCCGGGACAGGGGAATACTACGAGCAGTACTTC. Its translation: CASSQPGTGEYYEQYF.

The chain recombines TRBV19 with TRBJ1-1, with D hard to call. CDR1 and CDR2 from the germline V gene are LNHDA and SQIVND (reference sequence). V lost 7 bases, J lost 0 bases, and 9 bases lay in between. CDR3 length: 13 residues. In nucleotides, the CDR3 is TGTGCCAGTAATCCGTCGGTGAACACTGAAGCTTTCTTT. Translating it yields CASNPSVNTEAFF. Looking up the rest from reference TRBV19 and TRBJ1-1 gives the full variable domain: DGGITQSPKYLFRKEGQNVTLSCEQNLNHDAMYWYRQDPGQGLRLIYYSQIVNDFQKGDIAEGYSVSREKKESFPLTVTSAQKNPTAFYLCASNPSVNTEAFFGQGTRLTVV.

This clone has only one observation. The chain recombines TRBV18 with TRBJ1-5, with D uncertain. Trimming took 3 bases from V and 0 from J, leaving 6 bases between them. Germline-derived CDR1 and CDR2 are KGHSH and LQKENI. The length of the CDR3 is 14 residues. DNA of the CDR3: TGTGCCAGCTCACCTACATATAGCAATCAGCCCCAGCATTTT. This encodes CASSPTYSNQPQHF.

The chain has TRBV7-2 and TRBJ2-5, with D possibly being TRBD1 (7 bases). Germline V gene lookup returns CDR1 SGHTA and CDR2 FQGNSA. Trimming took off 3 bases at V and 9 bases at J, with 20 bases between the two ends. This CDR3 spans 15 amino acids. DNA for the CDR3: TGTGCCAGCAGCTTTTCGGGCAGGGGGGCCTGGGCCCAGTACTTC. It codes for CASSFSGRGAWAQYF.